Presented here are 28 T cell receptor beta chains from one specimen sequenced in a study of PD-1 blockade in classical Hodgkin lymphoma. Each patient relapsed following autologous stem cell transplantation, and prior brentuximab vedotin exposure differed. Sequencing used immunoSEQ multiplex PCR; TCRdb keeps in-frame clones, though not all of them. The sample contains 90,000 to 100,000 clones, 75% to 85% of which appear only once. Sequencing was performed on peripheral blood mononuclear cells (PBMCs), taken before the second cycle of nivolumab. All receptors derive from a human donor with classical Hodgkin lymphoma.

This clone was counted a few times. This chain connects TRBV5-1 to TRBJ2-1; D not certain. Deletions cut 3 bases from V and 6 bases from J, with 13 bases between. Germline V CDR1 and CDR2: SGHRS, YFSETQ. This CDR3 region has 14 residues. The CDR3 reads CASSSGPRGNEQFF. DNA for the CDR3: TGCGCCAGCAGCTCCGGACCCCGCGGCAATGAGCAGTTCTTC. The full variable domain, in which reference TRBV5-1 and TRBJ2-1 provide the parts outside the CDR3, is KAGVTQTPRYLIKTRGQQVTLSCSPISGHRSVSWYQQTPGQGLQFLFEYFSETQRNKGNFPGRFSGRQFSNSRSEMNVSTLELGDSALYLCASSSGPRGNEQFFGPGTRLTVL.

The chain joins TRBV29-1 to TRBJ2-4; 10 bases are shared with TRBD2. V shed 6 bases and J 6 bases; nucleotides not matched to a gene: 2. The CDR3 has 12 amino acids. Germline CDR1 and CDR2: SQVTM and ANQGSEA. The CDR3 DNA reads TGCAGCGTGCTAGCGGGAGTAAACATTCAGTACTTC. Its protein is CSVLAGVNIQYF. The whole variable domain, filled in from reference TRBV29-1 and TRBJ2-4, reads SAVISQKPSRDICQRGTSLTIQCQVDSQVTMMFWYRQQPGQSLTLIATANQGSEATYESGFVIDKFPISRPNLTFSTLTVSNMSPEDSSIYLCSVLAGVNIQYFGAGTRLSVL.

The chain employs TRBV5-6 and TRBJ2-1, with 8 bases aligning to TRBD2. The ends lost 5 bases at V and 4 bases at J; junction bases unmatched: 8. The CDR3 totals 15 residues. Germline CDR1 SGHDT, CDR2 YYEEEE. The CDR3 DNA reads TGTGCCAGCAGTCCTGAATTAGCGGGATACAATGAGCAGTTCTTC. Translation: CASSPELAGYNEQFF.

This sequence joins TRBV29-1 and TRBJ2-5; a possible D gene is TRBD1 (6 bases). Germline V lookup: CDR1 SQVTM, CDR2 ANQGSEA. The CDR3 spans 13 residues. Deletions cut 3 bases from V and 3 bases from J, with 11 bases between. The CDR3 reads CSVEDSTKETQYF. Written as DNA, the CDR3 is TGCAGCGTTGAGGACAGCACCAAAGAGACCCAGTACTTC.

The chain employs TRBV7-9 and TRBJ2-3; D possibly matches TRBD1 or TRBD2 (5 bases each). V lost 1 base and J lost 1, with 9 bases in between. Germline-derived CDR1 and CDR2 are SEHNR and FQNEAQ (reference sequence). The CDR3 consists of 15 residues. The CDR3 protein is CASSLVGAGTDTQYF. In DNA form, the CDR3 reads TGTGCCAGCAGCTTAGTCGGGGCCGGCACAGATACGCAGTATTTT.

CDR3 sequence: CATSGQGYNEQFF. The CDR3 DNA reads as TGTGCCACCAGCGGACAAGGGTACAATGAGCAGTTCTTC. This chain uses TRBV15 with TRBJ2-1; a weak D match, TRBD1 (5 bases). CDR1 is LNHNV and CDR2 is YYDKDF in the germline V gene (reference sequence). The CDR3 runs 13 residues. Trimming left V 5 bases short and J 4 bases short, with 9 bases between.

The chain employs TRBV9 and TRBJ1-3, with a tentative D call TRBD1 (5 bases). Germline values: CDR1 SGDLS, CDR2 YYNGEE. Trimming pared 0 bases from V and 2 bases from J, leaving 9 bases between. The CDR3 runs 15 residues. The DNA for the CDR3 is TGTGCCAGCAGCGTAGTGGAGGGGCCTGGAAACACCATATATTTT. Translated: CASSVVEGPGNTIYF.

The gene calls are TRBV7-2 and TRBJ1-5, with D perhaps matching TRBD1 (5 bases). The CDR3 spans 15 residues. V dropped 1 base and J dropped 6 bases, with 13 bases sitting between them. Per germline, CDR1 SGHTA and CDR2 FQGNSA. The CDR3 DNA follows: TGTGCCAGCAGCTTAGAAGGCAGGGAGGGTCAGCCCCAGCATTTT. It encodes CASSLEGREGQPQHF.

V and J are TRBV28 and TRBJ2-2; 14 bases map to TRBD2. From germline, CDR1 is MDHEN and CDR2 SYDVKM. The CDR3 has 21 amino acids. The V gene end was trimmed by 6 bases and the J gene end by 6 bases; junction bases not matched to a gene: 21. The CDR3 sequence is CASRTTIRLAGGPGSPGELFF. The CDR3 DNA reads TGTGCCAGCAGGACCACAATTCGACTAGCGGGAGGGCCTGGTTCACCCGGGGAGCTGTTTTTT.

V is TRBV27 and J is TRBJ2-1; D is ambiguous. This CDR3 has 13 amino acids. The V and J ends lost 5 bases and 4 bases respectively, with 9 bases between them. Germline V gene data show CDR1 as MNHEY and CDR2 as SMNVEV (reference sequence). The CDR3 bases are TGTGCCAGCAGTCCACTACTTTACAATGAGCAGTTCTTC. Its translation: CASSPLLYNEQFF.

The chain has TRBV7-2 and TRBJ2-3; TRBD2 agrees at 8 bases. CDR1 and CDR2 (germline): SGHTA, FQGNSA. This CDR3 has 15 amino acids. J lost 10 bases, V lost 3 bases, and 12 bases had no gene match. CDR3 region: CASSLDLAGGRAQYF. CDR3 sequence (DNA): TGTGCCAGCAGCTTGGATTTGGCGGGAGGAAGGGCGCAGTATTTT.

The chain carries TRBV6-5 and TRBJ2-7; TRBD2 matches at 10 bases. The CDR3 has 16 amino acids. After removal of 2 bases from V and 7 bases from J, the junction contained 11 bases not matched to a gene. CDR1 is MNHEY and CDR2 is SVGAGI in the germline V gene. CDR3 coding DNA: TGTGCCAGCAGTTACCAGACAGCGGGAGGGCCGGGTGAGCAGTACTTC. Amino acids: CASSYQTAGGPGEQYF.

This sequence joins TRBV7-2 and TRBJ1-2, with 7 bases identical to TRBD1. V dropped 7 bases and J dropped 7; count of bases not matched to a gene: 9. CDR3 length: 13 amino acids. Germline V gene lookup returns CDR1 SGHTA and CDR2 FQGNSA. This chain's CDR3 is CASTQGGVRGYTF. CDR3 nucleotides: TGTGCCAGCACCCAGGGGGGGGTACGTGGCTACACCTTC.

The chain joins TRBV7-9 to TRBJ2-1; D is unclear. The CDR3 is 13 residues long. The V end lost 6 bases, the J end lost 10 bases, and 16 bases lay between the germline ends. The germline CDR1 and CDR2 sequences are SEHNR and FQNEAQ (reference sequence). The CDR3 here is CASSSWREREQFF. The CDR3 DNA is TGTGCCAGCAGTTCATGGAGAGAACGCGAGCAGTTCTTC.

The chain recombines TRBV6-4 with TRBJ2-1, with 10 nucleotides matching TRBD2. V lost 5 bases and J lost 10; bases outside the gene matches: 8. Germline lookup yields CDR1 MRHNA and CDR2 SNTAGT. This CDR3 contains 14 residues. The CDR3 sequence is CASSTTSGYSEQFF. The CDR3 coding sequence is TGTGCCAGCAGTACGACTAGCGGGTATAGCGAGCAGTTCTTC.

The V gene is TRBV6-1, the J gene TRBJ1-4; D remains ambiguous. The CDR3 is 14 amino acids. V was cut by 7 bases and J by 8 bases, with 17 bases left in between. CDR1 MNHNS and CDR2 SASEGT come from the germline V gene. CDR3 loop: CASTRGKGGEKLFF. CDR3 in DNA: TGTGCCAGCACTCGGGGAAAGGGAGGAGAAAAACTGTTTTTT.

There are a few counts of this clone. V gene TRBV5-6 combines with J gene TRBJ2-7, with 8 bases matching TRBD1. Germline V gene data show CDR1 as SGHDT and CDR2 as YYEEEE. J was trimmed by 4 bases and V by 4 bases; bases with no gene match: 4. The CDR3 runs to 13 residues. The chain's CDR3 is CASSRTGRYEQYF. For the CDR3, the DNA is TGTGCCAGCAGCAGGACAGGGCGTTACGAGCAGTACTTC. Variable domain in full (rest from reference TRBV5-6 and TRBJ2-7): DAGVTQSPTHLIKTRGQQVTLRCSPKSGHDTVSWYQQALGQGPQFIFQYYEEEERQRGNFPDRFSGHQFPNYSSELNVNALLLGDSALYLCASSRTGRYEQYFGPGTRLTVT.

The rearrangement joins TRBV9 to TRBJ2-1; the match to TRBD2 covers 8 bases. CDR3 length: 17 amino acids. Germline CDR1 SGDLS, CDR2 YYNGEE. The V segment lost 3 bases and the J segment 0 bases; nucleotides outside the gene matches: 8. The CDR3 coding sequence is TGTGCCAGCAGCGCAGGTTTGGCGGGGGGCTCCTACAATGAGCAGTTCTTC. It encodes CASSAGLAGGSYNEQFF.

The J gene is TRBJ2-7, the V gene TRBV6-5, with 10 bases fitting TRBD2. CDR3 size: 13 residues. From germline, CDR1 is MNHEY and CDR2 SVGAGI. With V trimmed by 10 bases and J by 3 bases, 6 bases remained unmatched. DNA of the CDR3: TGTGCCACCGTGCTAGCGGGGGTCTACGAGCAGTACTTC. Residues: CATVLAGVYEQYF.

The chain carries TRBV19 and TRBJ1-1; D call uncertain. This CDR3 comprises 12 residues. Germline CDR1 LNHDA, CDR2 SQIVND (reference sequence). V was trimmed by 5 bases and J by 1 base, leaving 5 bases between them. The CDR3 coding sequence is TGTGCCAGTAGTCTGGAGAACACTGAAGCTTTCTTT. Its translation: CASSLENTEAFF.

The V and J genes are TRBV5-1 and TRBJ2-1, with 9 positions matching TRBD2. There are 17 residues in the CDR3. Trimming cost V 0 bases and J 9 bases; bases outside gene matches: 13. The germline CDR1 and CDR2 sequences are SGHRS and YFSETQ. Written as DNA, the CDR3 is TGCGCCAGCAGCTTGGGGGTCTTAGCGGGAGTGGTGGCTGAGCAGTTCTTC. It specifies CASSLGVLAGVVAEQFF. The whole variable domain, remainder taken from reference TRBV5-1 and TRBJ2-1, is KAGVTQTPRYLIKTRGQQVTLSCSPISGHRSVSWYQQTPGQGLQFLFEYFSETQRNKGNFPGRFSGRQFSNSRSEMNVSTLELGDSALYLCASSLGVLAGVVAEQFFGPGTRLTVL.

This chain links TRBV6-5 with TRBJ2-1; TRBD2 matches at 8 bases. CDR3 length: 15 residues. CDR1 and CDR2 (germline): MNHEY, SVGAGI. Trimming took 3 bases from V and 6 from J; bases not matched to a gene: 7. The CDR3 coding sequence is TGTGCCAGCAGTTATTTAGCGGGATTAGTCAATGAGCAGTTCTTC. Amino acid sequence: CASSYLAGLVNEQFF.

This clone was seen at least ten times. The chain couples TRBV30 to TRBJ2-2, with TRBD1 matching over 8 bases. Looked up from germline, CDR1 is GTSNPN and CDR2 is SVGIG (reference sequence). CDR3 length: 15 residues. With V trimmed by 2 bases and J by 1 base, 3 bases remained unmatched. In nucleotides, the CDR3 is TGTGCCTGGAGTCGACAGGGGCGGAACACCGGGGAGCTGTTTTTT. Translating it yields CAWSRQGRNTGELFF.

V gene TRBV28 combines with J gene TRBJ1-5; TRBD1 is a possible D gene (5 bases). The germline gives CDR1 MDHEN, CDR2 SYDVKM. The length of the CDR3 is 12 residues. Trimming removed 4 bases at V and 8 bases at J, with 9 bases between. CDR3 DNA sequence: TGTGCCAGCAGTTATTTGGGGGAGCCCCAGCATTTT. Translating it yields CASSYLGEPQHF.

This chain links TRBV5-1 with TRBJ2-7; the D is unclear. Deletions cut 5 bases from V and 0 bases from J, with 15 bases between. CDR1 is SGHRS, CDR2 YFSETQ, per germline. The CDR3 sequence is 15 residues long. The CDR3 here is CASRVTDGSSYEQYF. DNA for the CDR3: TGCGCCAGCAGAGTAACCGACGGAAGCTCCTACGAGCAGTACTTC.

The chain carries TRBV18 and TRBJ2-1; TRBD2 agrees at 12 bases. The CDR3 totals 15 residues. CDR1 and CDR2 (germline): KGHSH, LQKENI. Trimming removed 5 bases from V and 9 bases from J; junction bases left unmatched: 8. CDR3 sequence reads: CASSALAGGLGEQFF. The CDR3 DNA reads TGTGCCAGCTCAGCGCTAGCGGGAGGGCTGGGTGAGCAGTTCTTC.

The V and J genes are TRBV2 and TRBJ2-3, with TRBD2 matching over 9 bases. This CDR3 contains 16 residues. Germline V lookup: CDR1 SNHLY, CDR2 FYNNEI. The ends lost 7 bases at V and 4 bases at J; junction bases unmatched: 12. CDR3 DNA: TGTGCCAGCAACGGCGGGGGGGGATCGCGTCCAGATACGCAGTATTTT. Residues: CASNGGGGSRPDTQYF.

The CDR3 region has the DNA TGCAGCGGCTCCTTAACCGGGGAGGACTATGGCTACACCTTC. Amino acid sequence: CSGSLTGEDYGYTF. The rearrangement uses TRBV29-1 and TRBJ1-2; D not certain. V shed 7 bases and J shed 3 bases, with 18 bases lying between them. CDR3 length equals 14 residues. Germline V gene sequence: CDR1 SQVTM, CDR2 ANQGSEA.